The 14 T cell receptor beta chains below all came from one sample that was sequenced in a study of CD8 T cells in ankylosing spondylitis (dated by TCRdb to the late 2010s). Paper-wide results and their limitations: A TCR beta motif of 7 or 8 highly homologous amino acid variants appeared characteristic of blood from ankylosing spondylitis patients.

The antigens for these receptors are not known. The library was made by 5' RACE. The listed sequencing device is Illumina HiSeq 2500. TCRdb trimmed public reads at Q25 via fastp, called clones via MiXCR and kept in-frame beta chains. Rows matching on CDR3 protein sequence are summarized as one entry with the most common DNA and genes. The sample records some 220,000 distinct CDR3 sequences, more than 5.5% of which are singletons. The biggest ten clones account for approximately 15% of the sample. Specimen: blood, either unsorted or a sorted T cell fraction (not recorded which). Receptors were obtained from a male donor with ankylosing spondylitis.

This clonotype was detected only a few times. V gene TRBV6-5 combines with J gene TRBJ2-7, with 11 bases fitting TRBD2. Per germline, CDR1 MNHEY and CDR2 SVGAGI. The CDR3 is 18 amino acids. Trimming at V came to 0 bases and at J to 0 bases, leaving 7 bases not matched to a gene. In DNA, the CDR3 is TGTGCCAGCAGTTACTCAATTTTAACTAGCGGGAGCTCCTACGAGCAGTACTTC. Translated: CASSYSILTSGSSYEQYF.

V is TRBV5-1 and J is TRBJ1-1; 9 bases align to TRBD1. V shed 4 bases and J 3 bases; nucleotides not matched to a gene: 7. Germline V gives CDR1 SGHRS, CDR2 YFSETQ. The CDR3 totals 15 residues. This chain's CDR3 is CASSPGTGWDTEAFF. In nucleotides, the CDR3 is TGCGCCAGCAGCCCGGGGACAGGGTGGGACACTGAAGCTTTCTTT.

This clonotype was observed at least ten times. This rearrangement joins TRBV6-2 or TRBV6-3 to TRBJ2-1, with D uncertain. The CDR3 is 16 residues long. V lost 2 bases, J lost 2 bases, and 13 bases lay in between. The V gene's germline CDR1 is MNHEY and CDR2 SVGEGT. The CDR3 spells CASSYGPTAPYNEQFF. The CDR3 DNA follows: TGTGCCAGCAGTTACGGACCCACCGCCCCCTACAATGAGCAGTTCTTC.

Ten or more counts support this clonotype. The CDR3 protein is CASSHRDRATAYEQYF. Written as DNA, the CDR3 is TGTGCCAGCTCACACCGAGACAGGGCCACCGCCTACGAGCAGTACTTC. The rearrangement links TRBV18 to TRBJ2-7; TRBD1 agrees at 7 bases. Germline CDR1 reads KGHSH; CDR2 reads LQKENI. The V segment lost 4 bases and the J segment 2 bases; nucleotides outside the gene matches: 11. The CDR3 contains 16 residues.

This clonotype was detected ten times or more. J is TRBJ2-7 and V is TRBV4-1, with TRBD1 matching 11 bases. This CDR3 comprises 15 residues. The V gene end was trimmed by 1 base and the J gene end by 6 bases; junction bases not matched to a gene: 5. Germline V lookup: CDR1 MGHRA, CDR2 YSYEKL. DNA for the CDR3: TGCGCCAGCAGCCAAGGGACAGGGGGCTGGGGCGAGCAGTACTTC. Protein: CASSQGTGGWGEQYF.

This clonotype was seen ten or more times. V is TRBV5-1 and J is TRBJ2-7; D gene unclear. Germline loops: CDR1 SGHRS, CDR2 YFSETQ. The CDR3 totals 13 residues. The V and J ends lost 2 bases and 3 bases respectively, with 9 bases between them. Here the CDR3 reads CASSFGAGYEQYF. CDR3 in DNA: TGCGCCAGCAGCTTTGGTGCTGGCTACGAGCAGTACTTC.

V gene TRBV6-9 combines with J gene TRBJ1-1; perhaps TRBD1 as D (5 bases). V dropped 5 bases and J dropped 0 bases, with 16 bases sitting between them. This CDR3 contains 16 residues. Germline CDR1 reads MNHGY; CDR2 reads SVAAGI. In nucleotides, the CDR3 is TGTGCCAGCAGTAATCGGGACGGAACCATGAACACTGAAGCTTTCTTT. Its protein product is CASSNRDGTMNTEAFF.

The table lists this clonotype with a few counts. The DNA for the CDR3 is TGTGCCAGCAGTTTACAGCGGGGCCCAAATGAGCAGTTCTTC. It is translated as CASSLQRGPNEQFF. The chain carries TRBV12-3 or TRBV12-4 and TRBJ2-1; 7 nucleotides match TRBD2. The CDR3 covers 14 residues. Trimming took 2 bases from V and 7 from J; bases not matched to a gene: 5.

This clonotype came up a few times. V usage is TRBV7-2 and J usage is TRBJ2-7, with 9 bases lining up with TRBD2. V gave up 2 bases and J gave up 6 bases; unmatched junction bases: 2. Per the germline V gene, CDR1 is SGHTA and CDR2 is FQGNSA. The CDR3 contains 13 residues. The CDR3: CASSLLTSGEQYF. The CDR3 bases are TGTGCCAGCAGCTTATTGACTAGCGGCGAGCAGTACTTC.

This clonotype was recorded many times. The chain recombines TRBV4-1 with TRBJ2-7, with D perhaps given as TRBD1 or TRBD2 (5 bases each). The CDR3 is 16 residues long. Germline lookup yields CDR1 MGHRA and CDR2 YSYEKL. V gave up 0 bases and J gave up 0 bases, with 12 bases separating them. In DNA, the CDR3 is TGCGCCAGCAGCCAAGATGGGACCTATAGCTCCTACGAGCAGTACTTC. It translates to CASSQDGTYSSYEQYF.

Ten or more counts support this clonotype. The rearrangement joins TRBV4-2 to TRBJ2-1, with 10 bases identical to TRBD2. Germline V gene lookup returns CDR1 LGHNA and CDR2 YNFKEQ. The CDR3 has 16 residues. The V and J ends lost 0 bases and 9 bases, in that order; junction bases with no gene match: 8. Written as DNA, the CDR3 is TGTGCCAGCAGCCAAGACGTAGCGGGGGGAGGTAGTGAGCAGTTCTTC. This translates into CASSQDVAGGGSEQFF.

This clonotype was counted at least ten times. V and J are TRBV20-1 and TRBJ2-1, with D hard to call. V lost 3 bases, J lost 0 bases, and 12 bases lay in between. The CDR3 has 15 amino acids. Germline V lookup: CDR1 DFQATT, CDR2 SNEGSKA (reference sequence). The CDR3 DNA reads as TGCAGTGCTAGCTCCTTTCCGAGCTCCTACAATGAGCAGTTCTTC. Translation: CSASSFPSSYNEQFF.

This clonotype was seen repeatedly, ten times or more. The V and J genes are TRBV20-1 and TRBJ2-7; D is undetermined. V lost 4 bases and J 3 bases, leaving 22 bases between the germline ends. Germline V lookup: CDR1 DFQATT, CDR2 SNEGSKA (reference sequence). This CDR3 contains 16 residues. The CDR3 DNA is TGCAGTGCTAAAAGAGATTTCGGTGTGGTGCACTACGAGCAGTACTTC. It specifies CSAKRDFGVVHYEQYF.

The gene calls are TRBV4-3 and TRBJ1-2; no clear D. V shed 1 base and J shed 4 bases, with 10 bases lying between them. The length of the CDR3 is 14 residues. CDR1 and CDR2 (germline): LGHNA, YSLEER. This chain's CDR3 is CASSQVQIGYGYTF. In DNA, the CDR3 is TGCGCCAGCAGCCAAGTACAGATCGGCTATGGCTACACCTTC.